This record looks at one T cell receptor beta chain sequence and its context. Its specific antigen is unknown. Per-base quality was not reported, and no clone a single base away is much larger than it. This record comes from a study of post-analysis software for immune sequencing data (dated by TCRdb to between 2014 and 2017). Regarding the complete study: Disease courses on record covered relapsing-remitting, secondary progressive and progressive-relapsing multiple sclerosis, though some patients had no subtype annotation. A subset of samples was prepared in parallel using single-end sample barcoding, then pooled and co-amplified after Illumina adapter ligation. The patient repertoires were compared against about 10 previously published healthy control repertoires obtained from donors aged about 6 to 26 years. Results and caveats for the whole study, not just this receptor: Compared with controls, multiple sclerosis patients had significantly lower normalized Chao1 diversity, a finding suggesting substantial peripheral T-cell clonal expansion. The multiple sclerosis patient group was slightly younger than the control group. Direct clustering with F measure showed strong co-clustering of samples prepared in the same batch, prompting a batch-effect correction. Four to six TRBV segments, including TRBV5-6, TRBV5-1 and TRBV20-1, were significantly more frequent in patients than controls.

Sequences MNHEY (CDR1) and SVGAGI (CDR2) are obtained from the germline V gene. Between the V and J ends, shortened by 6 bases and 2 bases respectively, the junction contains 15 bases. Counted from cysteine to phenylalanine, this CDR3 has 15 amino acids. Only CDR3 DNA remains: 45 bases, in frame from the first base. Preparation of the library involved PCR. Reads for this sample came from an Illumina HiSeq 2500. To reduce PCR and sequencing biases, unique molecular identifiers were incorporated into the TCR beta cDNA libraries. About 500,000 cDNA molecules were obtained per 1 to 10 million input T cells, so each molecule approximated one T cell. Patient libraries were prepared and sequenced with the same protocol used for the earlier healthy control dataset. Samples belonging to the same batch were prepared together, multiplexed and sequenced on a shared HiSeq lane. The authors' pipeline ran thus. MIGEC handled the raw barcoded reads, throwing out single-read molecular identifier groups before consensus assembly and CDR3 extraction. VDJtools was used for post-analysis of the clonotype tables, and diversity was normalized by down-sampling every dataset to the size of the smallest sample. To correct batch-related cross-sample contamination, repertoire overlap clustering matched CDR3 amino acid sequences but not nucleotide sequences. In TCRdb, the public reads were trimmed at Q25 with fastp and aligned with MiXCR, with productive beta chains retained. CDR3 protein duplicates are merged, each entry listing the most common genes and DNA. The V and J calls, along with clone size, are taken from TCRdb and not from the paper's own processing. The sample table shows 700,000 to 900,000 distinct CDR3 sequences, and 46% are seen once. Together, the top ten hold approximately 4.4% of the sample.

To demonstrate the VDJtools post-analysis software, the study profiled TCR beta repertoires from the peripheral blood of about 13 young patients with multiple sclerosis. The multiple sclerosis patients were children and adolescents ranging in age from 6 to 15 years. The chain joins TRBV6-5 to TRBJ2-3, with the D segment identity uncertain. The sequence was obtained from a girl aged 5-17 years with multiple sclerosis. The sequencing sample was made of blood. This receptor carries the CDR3 CASSLEFGHTDTQYF. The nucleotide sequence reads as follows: TGTGCCAGCAGCCTCGAATTTGGCCACACAGATACGCAGTATTTT.